This entry lists 17 T cell receptor beta chains sequenced from one sample in a study of control samples from healthy donors and cancer patients. Libraries were prepared by immunoSEQ multiplex PCR; TCRdb keeps only in-frame clonotypes and omits some of them. The data show 150,000 or so clones, with just under 95% seen just once and around 5.1% held by the top ten. The sequenced material came from blood. The origin of the receptors is a man aged 18 to 30 in good health.

The rearrangement joins TRBV20-1 to TRBJ1-1; no reliable D call. This CDR3 contains 13 residues. Deletions cut 3 bases from V and 3 bases from J, with 11 bases between. Germline CDR1 is DFQATT and CDR2 is SNEGSKA (reference sequence). The chain's CDR3 is CSASAPLDTEAFF. Here the CDR3 DNA reads TGCAGTGCTAGTGCTCCGCTAGACACTGAAGCTTTCTTT.

The V gene is TRBV9, the J gene TRBJ1-4, with D perhaps TRBD1 (5 bases). CDR1 is SGDLS and CDR2 is YYNGEE in the germline V gene. This CDR3 region has 15 residues. V lost 3 bases to trimming and J lost 3 bases, with 12 bases between them. CDR3 sequence: CASSGTGGSNEKLFF. CDR3 in DNA: TGTGCCAGCAGCGGGACCGGGGGGTCTAATGAAAAACTGTTTTTT.

This clone was detected only once. The rearrangement uses TRBV3-1 (or the pseudogene TRBV3-2) and TRBJ1-1; D unresolved. The germline gives CDR1 LGHDT, CDR2 YNNKEL (reference sequence). This CDR3 comprises 13 residues. V was cut by 7 bases and J by 11 bases, with 20 bases left in between. Here the CDR3 DNA reads TGTGCCAGCACCCCGGGAAATGACTTGAGGGCTTTCTTT. Translated: CASTPGNDLRAFF.

The CDR3 reads CASSAGQAWGDTQYF. CDR3 in DNA: TGCGCCAGCAGCGCGGGACAGGCCTGGGGAGATACGCAGTATTTT. The genes are TRBV5-1 and TRBJ2-3; 8 bases are a match to TRBD1. The CDR3 is 15 residues long. Losses at the gene ends were 4 bases for V and 5 bases for J; bases not matched to a gene: 9. Germline V gene lookup returns CDR1 SGHRS and CDR2 YFSETQ. Drawing the rest from reference TRBV5-1 and TRBJ2-3, the complete variable domain is KAGVTQTPRYLIKTRGQQVTLSCSPISGHRSVSWYQQTPGQGLQFLFEYFSETQRNKGNFPGRFSGRQFSNSRSEMNVSTLELGDSALYLCASSAGQAWGDTQYFGPGTRLTVL.

This chain links TRBV19 with TRBJ2-7; 10 bases map to TRBD1. Trimming removed 5 bases from V and 3 bases from J; junction bases left unmatched: 7. CDR3 length: 15 residues. Germline V gene sequence: CDR1 LNHDA, CDR2 SQIVND (reference sequence). The DNA of the CDR3 is TGTGCCAGTAGTCCCGGGACAGGGGACTTCTACGAGCAGTACTTC. It translates to CASSPGTGDFYEQYF.

The chain's CDR3 is CASGSRLAGVTGELFF. The CDR3 DNA sequence: TGTGCTAGTGGTTCCCGACTAGCGGGAGTCACCGGGGAGCTGTTTTTT. The chain links TRBV12-5 to TRBJ2-2; 12 positions match TRBD2. CDR1 and CDR2 (germline): LGHNT, FRNRAP. The CDR3 is 16 amino acids. Trimming took 4 bases from V and 4 from J; bases not matched to a gene: 4.

This chain joins TRBV4-1 and TRBJ2-7, with D tentatively TRBD1 (5 bases). Germline V gives CDR1 MGHRA, CDR2 YSYEKL. V lost 2 bases and J 2 bases, leaving 22 bases between the germline ends. The CDR3 sequence is 18 residues long. CDR3 sequence (DNA): TGCGCCAGCAGCCAAAGTGGGTATAAGGTAGGGGCCACCTACGAGCAGTACTTC. Translated, it gives CASSQSGYKVGATYEQYF.

The chain uses TRBV29-1 and TRBJ1-5; D unresolved. The germline V gene has CDR1 SQVTM and CDR2 ANQGSEA. The germline V and J ends were trimmed by 7 bases and 6 bases, with 16 bases remaining between them. The CDR3 totals 13 residues. CDR3 in DNA: TGCAGCGCCCAGTGGGGTCCTGGTCAGCCCCAGCATTTT. Amino acid sequence: CSAQWGPGQPQHF.

V gene TRBV5-6 combines with J gene TRBJ1-2; TRBD1 matches at 8 bases. The CDR3 totals 13 residues. J lost 6 bases, V lost 2 bases, and 3 bases had no gene match. CDR1 is SGHDT and CDR2 is YYEEEE in the germline V gene. As DNA, the CDR3 is TGTGCCAGCAGCTTCGCAGGGGGCGATGGCTACACCTTC. It specifies CASSFAGGDGYTF.

The chain couples TRBV5-1 to TRBJ1-4; 9 bases line up with TRBD1. The CDR3 runs 15 residues. The germline V gene has CDR1 SGHRS and CDR2 YFSETQ. V lost 4 bases to trimming and J lost 7 bases; unmatched junction nucleotides: 8. CDR3 sequence: CASSETTGGGEKLFF. The DNA for the CDR3 is TGCGCCAGCAGCGAAACAACAGGGGGCGGTGAAAAACTGTTTTTT.

This clone appeared a single time. CDR3 coding DNA: TGCGCCAGCAGGACGGGGGGGAATCAGCCCCAGCATTTT. Its translation: CASRTGGNQPQHF. The chain uses TRBV5-1 and TRBJ1-5; tentatively, D is TRBD1 (5 bases). The germline gives CDR1 SGHRS, CDR2 YFSETQ. Trimming took off 5 bases at V and 4 bases at J, with 10 bases between the two ends. The CDR3 runs 13 residues.

The V call is TRBV6-4, the J call TRBJ2-3; D gene ambiguous. V was pared by 3 bases and J by 0 bases, with 4 bases between. Looked up from germline, CDR1 is MRHNA and CDR2 is SNTAGT. The CDR3 runs 13 residues. The CDR3 DNA reads TGTGCCAGCAGTGAATTAAGCACAGATACGCAGTATTTT. Translated: CASSELSTDTQYF.

The chain recombines TRBV24-1 with TRBJ1-2; no reliable D call. The CDR3 contains 12 residues. With 2 bases removed from V and 4 bases from J, the gap between germline ends came to 4 bases. Germline V gene sequence: CDR1 KGHDR, CDR2 SFDVKD. The CDR3 region has the DNA TGTGCCACCAGTGATTGGAGCTATGGCTACACCTTC. It encodes CATSDWSYGYTF.

The rearrangement links TRBV5-1 to TRBJ1-1; 12 bases match TRBD1. The junction had 9 bases not matched to a gene; V was cut back by 6 bases and J by 3 bases. This CDR3 contains 16 residues. In germline, CDR1 is SGHRS, CDR2 YFSETQ. The CDR3: CASTPSGTGGYTEAFF. DNA of the CDR3: TGCGCCAGCACTCCCTCCGGGACAGGGGGCTACACTGAAGCTTTCTTT.

The rearrangement uses TRBV9 and TRBJ2-4, with 10 bases that match TRBD2. J was trimmed by 8 bases and V by 0 bases; bases with no gene match: 11. Germline CDR1 SGDLS, CDR2 YYNGEE. The CDR3 totals 17 residues. The CDR3 region is CASSVDSSGGGRDIQYF. The CDR3, as DNA: TGTGCCAGCAGCGTAGATTCTAGCGGGGGAGGCAGAGACATTCAGTACTTC.

This clone was recorded only once. The rearrangement joins TRBV3-1 (or the pseudogene TRBV3-2) to TRBJ1-5; TRBD1 might be the D (6 bases). Trimming removed 3 bases from V and 2 bases from J, with 11 bases in between. The CDR3 is made up of 15 amino acids. The V gene's germline CDR1 is LGHDT and CDR2 YNNKEL (reference sequence). CDR3 sequence (DNA): TGTGCCAGCAGCCACACAGGGACCGGCAATCAGCCCCAGCATTTT. It is translated as CASSHTGTGNQPQHF.

The chain combines TRBV27 with TRBJ1-4; possible D gene TRBD1, 5 bases. The CDR3 loop spans 15 amino acids. Trimming took 3 bases from V and 0 from J, leaving 8 bases between them. Germline V gene sequence: CDR1 MNHEY, CDR2 SMNVEV (reference sequence). For the CDR3, the DNA is TGTGCCAGCAGTTTGGTGGGGGCAACTAATGAAAAACTGTTTTTT. This translates into CASSLVGATNEKLFF.